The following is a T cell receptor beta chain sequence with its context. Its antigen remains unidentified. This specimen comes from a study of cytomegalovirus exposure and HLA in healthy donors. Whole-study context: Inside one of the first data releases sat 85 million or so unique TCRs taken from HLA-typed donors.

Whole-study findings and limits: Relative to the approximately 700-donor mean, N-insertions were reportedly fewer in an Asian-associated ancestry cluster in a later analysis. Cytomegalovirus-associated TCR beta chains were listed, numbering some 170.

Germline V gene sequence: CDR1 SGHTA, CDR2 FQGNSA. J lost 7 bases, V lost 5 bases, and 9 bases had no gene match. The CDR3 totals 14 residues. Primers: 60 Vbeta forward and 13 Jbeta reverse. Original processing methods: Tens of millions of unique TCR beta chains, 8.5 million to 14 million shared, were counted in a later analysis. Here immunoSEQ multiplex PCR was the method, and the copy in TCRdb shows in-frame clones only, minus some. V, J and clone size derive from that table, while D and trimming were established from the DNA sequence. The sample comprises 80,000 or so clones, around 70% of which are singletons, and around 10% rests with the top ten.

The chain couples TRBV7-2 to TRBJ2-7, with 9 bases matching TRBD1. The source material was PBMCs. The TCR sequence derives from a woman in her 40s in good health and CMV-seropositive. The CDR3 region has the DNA TGTGCCAGCAGCCCCGTACAGGGGGCCGGGGAGCAGTACTTC. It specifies CASSPVQGAGEQYF.